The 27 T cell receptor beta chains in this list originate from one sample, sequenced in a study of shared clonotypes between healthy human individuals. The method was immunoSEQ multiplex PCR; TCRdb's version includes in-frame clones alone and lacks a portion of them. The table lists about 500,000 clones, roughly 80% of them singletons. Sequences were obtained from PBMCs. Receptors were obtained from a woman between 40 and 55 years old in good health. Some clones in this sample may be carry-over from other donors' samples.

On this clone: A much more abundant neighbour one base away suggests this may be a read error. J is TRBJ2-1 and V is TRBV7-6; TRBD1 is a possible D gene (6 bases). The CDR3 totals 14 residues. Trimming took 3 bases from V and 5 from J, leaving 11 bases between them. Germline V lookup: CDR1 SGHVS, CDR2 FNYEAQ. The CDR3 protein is CASSLGRGNNEQFF. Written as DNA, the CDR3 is TGTGCCAGCAGCTTGGGCAGGGGTAACAATGAGCAGTTCTTC. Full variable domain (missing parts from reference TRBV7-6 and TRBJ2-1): GAGVSQSPRYKVTKRGQDVALRCDPISGHVSLYWYRQALGQGPEFLTYFNYEAQQDKSGLPNDRFSAERPEGSISTLTIQRTEQRDSAMYRCASSLGRGNNEQFFGPGTRLTVL.

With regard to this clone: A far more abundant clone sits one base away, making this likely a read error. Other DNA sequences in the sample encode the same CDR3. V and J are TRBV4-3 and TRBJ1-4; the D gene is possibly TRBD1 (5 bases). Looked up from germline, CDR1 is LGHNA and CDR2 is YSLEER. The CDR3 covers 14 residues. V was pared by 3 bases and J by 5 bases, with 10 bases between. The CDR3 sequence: CASSHDSSNEKLFF. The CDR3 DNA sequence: TGCGCCAGCAGCCACGACAGTTCCAATGAAAAACTGTTTTTT.

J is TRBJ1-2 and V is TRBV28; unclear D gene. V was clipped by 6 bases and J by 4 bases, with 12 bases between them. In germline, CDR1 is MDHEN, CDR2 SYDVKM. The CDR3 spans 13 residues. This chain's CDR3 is CASRTTVSYGYTF. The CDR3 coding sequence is TGTGCCAGCAGGACTACAGTCTCCTATGGCTACACCTTC.

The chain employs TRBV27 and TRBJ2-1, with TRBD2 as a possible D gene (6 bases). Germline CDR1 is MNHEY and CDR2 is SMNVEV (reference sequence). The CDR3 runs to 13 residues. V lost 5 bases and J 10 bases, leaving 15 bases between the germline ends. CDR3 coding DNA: TGTGCCAGCAGTGGAGGGGTTCGACGGGAGCAGTTCTTC. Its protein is CASSGGVRREQFF.

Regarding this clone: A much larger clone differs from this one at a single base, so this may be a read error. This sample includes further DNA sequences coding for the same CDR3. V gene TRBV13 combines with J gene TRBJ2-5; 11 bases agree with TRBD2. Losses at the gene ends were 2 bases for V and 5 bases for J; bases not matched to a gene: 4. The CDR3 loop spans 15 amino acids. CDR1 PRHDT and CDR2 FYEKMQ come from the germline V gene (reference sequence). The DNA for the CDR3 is TGTGCCAGCAGCTTAAGACTAGCGGGGCAGGAGACCCAGTACTTC. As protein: CASSLRLAGQETQYF. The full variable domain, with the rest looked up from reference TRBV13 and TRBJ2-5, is AAGVIQSPRHLIKEKRETATLKCYPIPRHDTVYWYQQGPGQDPQFLISFYEKMQSDKGSIPDRFSAQQFSDYHSELNMSSLELGDSALYFCASSLRLAGQETQYFGPGTRLLVL.

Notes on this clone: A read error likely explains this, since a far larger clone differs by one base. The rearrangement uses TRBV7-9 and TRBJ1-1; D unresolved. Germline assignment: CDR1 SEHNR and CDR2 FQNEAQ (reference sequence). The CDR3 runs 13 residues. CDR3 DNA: TGTGCCAGCAGCTTAGCGTTGAAGACTGGAGCTTTCTTT. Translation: CASSLALKTGAFF. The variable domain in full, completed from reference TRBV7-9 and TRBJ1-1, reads DTGVSQNPRHKITKRGQNVTFRCDPISEHNRLYWYRQTLGQGPEFLTYFQNEAQLEKSRLLSDRFSAERPKGSFSTLEIQRTEQGDSAMYLCASSLALKTGAFFGQGTRLTVV.

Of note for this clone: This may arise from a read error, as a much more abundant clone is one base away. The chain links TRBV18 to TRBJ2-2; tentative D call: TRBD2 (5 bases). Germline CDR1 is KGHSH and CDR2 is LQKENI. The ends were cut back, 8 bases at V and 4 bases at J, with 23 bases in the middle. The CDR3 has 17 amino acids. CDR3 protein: CASPLAKPLRGTGELFF. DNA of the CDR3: TGTGCCAGCCCACTTGCAAAGCCCCTCCGGGGCACCGGGGAGCTGTTTTTT.

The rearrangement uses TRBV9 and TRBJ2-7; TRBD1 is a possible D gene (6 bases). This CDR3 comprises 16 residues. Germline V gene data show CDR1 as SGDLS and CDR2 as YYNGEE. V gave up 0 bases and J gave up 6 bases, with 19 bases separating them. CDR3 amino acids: CASSVGVDRPTGEQYF. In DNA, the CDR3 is TGTGCCAGCAGCGTAGGAGTAGACAGGCCCACGGGCGAGCAGTACTTC.

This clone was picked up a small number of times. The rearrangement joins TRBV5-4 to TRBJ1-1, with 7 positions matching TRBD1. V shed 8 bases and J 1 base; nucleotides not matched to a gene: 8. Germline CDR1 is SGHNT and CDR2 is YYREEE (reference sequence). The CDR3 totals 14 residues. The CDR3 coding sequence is TGTGCCAGTAGGACAGGTGGGAAGAACACTGAAGCTTTCTTT. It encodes CASRTGGKNTEAFF.

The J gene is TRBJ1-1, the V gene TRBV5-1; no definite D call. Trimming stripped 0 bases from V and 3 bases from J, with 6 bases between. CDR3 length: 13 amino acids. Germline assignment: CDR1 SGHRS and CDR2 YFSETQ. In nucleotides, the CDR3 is TGCGCCAGCAGCTTGGATGGGGACACTGAAGCTTTCTTT. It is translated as CASSLDGDTEAFF.

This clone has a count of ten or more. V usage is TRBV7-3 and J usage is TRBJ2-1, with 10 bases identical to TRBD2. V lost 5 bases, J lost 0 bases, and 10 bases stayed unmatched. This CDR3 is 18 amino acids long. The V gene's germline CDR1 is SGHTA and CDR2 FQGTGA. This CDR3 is CASSLGLAELYSYNEQFF. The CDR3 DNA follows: TGTGCCAGCAGCCTCGGACTAGCGGAGTTATACTCCTACAATGAGCAGTTCTTC.

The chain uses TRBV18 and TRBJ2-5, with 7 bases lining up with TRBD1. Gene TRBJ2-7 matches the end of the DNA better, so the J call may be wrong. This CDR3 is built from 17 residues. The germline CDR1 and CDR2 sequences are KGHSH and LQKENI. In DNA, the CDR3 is TGTGCCAGCTCACCAAACCCCCCGAGGACAGGCGCCTACGAGCAGTACTTC. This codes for CASSPNPPRTGAYEQYF.

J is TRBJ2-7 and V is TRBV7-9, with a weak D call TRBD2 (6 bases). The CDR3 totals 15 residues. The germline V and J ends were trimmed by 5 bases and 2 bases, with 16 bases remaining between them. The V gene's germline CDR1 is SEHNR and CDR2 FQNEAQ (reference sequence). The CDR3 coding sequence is TGTGCCAGCAGCCATAGGACTGCGGGGCCCTACGAGCAGTACTTC. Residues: CASSHRTAGPYEQYF.

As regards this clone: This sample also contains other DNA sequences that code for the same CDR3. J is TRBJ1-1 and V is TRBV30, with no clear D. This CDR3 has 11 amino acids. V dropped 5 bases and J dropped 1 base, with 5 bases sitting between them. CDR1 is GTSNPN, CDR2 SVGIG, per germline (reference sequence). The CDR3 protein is CAWSRNTEAFF. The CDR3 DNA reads TGTGCCTGGTCCAGGAACACTGAAGCTTTCTTT.

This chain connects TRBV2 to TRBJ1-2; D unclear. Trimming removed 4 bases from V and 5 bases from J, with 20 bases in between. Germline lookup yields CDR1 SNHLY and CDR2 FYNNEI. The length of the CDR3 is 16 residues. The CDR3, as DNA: TGTGCCAGCAGTGTGCGGCAGGTGTCCACCTTATATGGCTACACCTTC. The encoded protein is CASSVRQVSTLYGYTF.

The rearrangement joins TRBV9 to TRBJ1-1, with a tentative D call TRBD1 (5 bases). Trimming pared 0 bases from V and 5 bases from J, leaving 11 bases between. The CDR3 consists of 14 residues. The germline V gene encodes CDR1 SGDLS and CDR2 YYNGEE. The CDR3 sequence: CASSVDAGWTEAFF. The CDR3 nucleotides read TGTGCCAGCAGCGTAGACGCAGGGTGGACTGAAGCTTTCTTT.

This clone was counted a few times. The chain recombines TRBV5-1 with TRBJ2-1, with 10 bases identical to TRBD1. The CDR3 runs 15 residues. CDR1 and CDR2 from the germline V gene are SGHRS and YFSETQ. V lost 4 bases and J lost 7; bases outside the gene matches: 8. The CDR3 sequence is CASSPRTGGLNEQFF. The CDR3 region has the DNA TGCGCCAGCAGCCCACGGACAGGGGGACTGAATGAGCAGTTCTTC.

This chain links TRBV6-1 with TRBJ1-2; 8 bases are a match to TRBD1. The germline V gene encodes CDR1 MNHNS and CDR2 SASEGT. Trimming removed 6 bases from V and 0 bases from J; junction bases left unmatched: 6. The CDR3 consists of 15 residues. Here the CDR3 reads CASRKGQGPNYGYTF. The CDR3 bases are TGTGCCAGCAGAAAAGGACAGGGCCCTAACTATGGCTACACCTTC.

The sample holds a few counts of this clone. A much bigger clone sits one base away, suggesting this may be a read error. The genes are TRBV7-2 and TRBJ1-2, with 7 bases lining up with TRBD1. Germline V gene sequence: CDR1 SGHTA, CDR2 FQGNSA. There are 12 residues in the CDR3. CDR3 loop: CASSAEGAGCTF. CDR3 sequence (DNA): TGTGCCAGCAGCGCAGAGGGGGCTGGCTGCACCTTC.

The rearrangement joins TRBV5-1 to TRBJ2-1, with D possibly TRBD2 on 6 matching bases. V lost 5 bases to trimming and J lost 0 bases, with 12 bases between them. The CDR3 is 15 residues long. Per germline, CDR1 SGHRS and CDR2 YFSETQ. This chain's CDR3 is CASSPSSGSYNEQFF. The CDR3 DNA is TGCGCCAGCAGTCCTAGTAGCGGCTCCTACAATGAGCAGTTCTTC.

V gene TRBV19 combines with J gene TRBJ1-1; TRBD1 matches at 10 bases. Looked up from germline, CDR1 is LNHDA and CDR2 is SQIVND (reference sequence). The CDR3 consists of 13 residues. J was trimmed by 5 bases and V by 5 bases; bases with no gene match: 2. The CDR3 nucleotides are TGTGCCAGTAGTCCGGGACAGGGGACTGAAGCTTTCTTT. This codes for CASSPGQGTEAFF.

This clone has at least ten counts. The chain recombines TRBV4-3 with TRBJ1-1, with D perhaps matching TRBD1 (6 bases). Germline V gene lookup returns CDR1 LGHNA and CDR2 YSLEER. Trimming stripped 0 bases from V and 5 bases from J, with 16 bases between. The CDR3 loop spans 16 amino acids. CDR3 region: CASSQDLGGGGTEAFF. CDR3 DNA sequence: TGCGCCAGCAGCCAAGATCTCGGAGGGGGTGGGACTGAAGCTTTCTTT.

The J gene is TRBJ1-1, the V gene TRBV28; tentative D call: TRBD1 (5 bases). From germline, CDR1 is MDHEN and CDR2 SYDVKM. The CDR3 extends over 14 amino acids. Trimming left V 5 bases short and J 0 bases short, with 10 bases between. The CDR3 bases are TGTGCCAGCAGTACGCTGACAGTGAACACTGAAGCTTTCTTT. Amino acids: CASSTLTVNTEAFF.

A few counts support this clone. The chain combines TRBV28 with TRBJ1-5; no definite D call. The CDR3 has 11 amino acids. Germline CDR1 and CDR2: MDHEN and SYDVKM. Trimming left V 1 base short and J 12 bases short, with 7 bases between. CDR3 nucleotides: TGTGCCAGCAGTTTATCGTGGATCCAGCATTTT. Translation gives CASSLSWIQHF.

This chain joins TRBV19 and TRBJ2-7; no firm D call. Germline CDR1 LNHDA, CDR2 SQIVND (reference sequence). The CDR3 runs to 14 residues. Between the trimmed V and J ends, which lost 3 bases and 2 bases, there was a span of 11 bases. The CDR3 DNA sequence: TGTGCCAGTAGTATTAGTGTAGAAACCTACGAGCAGTACTTC. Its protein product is CASSISVETYEQYF.

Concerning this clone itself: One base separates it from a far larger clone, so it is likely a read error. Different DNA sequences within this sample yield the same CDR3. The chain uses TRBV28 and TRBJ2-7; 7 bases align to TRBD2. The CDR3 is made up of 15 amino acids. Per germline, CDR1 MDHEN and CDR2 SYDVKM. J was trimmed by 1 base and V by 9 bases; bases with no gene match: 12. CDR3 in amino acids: CASSGLGWVSYEQYF. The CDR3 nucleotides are TGTGCCAGTAGCGGACTAGGATGGGTTTCCTACGAGCAGTACTTC. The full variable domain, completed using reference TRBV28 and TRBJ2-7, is DVKVTQSSRYLVKRTGEKVFLECVQDMDHENMFWYRQDPGLGLRLIYFSYDVKMKEKGDIPEGYSVSREKKERFSLILESASTNQTSMYLCASSGLGWVSYEQYFGPGTRLTVT.

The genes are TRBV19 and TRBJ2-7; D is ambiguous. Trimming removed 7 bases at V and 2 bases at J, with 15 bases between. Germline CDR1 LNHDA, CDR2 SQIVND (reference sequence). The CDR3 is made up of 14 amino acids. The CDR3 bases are TGTGCCAGTAACATCCGGCCCACGGCCTACGAGCAGTACTTC. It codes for CASNIRPTAYEQYF.